This T cell receptor beta chain was sequenced in a study of early T cells in non-severe SARS-CoV-2 infection. TCRdb passed the 5' RACE reads through MiXCR, listing each CDR3 protein once. This sample has approximately 64,000 distinct CDR3 sequences; over 4% occur once, and the top ten carry around 5.2%. This clonotype was detected ten times or more. The source of this sequence is an adult who was a healthcare worker with PCR-confirmed SARS-CoV-2 infection or an uninfected control (not recorded which). Sequencing was performed on whole blood.

The CDR3 bases are TGTGCCAGCAGCCAAGAGTGGGGGGGATCTTACAATGAGCAGTTCTTC. Its translation is CASSQEWGGSYNEQFF. The V call is TRBV3-1, the J call TRBJ2-1; 7 nucleotides agree with TRBD2. Looked up from germline, CDR1 is LGHDT and CDR2 is YNNKEL (reference sequence). V shed 0 bases and J 4 bases; nucleotides not matched to a gene: 6. The CDR3 totals 16 residues.